This T cell receptor beta chain was identified in a study of cytomegalovirus exposure and HLA in healthy donors. Regarding the study as a whole: Approximately 160 TCR beta chains were listed as cytomegalovirus-associated. Within a later analysis, the majority of CMV-associated TCR beta chains appeared HLA-restricted. A later analysis appeared to link common viral pathogens to several of the most significant clusters.

Germline V gene lookup returns CDR1 MNHEY and CDR2 SVGAGI. CDR3 length: 15 residues. V lost 2 bases to trimming and J lost 5 bases, with 10 bases between them. The PCR ran on 60 Vbeta and 13 Jbeta primers. Source study methods: Later work found 65 million to 85 million unique TCR beta chains, with 9.5 million to 11 million shared. Only in-frame clones appear in the TCRdb table, and some are missing; sequencing was by immunoSEQ multiplex PCR. V and J calls and clone size are as listed in that table; D and trimming were resolved from the DNA. The sample yields approximately 160,000 clones, 60% to 85% seen once. This clone has a handful of counts. Its antigen is currently unknown.

The J gene is TRBJ1-6, the V gene TRBV6-5, with D uncertain. The receptor comes from a woman aged 45-65 years in good health and CMV-seropositive. The sample comprised PBMCs. The CDR3 spells CASSYKFTHNSPLHF. The CDR3, as DNA: TGTGCCAGCAGTTACAAGTTTACACATAATTCACCCCTCCACTTT.